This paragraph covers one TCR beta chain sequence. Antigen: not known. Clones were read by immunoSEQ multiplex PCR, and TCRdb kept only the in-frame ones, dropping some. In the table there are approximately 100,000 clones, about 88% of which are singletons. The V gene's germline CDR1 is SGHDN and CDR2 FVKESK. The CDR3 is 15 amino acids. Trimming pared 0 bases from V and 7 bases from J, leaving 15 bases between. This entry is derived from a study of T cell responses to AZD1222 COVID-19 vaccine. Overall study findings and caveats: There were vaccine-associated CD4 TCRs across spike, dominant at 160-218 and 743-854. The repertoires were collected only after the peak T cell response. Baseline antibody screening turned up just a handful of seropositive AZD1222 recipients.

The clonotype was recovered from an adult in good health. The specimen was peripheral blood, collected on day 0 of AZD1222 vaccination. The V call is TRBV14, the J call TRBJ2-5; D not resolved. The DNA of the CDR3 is TGTGCCAGCAGCCAAGACCGATACCCCTCTGGGACCCAGTACTTC. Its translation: CASSQDRYPSGTQYF.